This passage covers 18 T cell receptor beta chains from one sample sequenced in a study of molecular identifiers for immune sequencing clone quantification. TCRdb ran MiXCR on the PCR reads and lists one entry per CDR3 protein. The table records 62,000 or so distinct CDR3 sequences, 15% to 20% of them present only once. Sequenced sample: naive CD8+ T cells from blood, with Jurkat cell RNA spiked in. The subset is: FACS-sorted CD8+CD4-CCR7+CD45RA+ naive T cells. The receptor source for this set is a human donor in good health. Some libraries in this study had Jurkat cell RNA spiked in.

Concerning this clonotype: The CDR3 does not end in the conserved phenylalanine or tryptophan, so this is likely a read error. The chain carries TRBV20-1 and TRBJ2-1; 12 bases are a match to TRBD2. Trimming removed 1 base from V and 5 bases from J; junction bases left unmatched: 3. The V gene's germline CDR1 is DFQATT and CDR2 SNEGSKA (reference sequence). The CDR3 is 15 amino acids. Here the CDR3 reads CSARVLAGGDNEQFS. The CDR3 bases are TGCAGTGCTAGAGTTCTAGCGGGAGGGGACAATGAGCAGTTCTCC.

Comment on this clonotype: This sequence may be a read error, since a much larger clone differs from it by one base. The CDR3 region has the DNA TGTGCCAGCAGTTACTCAGTGGGAGTGACCTACAAAGAGCAGTTCTTC. It codes for CASSYSVGVTYKEQFF. The chain uses TRBV6-5 and TRBJ2-1; D is perhaps TRBD2 (5 bases). From germline, CDR1 is MNHEY and CDR2 SVGAGI. CDR3 length equals 16 residues.

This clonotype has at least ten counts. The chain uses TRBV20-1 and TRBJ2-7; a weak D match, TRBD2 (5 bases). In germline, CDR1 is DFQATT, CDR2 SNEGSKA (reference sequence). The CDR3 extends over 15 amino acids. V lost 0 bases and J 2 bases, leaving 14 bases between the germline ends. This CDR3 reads CSAREFEGSTYEQYF. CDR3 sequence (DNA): TGCAGTGCTAGAGAGTTCGAGGGATCGACCTACGAGCAGTACTTC.

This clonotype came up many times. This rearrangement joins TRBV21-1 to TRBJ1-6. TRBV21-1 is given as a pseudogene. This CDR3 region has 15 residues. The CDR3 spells CASSKGEGYNSPLHF. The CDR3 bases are TGTGCCAGCAGCAAAGGGGAAGGATATAATTCACCCCTCCACTTT.

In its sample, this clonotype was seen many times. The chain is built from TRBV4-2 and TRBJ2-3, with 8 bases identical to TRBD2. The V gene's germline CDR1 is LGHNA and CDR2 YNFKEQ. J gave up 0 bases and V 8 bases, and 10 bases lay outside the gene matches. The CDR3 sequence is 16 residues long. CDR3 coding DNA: TGTGCCAGCGGACTGACTAGCGTCTTAAGCACAGATACGCAGTATTTT. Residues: CASGLTSVLSTDTQYF.

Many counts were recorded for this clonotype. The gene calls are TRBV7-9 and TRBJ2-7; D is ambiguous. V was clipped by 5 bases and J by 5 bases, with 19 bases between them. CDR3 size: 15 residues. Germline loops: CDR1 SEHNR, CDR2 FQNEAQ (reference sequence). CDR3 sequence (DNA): TGTGCCAGCAGCCCCGCCTTCTCGCCTTCCGACGAGCAGTACTTC. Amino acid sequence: CASSPAFSPSDEQYF.

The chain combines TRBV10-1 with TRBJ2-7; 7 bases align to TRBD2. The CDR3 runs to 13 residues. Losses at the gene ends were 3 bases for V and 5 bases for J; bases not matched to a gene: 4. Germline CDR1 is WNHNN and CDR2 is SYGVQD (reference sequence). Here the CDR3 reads CASSDGGSHEQYF. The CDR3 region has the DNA TGCGCCAGCAGTGATGGCGGGAGCCACGAGCAGTACTTC.

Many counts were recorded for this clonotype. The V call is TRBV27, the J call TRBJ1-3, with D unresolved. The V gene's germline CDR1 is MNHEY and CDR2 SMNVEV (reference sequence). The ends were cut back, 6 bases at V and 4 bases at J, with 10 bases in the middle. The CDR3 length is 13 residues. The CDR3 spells CASSKYVGNTIYF. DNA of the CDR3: TGTGCCAGCAGCAAATATGTCGGAAACACCATATATTTT.

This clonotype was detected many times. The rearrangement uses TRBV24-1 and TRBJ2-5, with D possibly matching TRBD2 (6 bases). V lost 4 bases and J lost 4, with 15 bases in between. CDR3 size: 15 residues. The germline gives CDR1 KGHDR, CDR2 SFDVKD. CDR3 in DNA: TGTGCCACCAGTGACCGCGGCGGCGGGGTAGAGACCCAGTACTTC. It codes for CATSDRGGGVETQYF.

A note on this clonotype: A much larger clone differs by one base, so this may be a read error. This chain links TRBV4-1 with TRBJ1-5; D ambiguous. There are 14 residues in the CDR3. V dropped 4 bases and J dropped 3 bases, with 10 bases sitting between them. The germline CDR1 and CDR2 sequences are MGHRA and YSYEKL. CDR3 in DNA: TGCGCCAGCAGCCCCTTTAGAGACAATCAGCCCCAGCATTTT. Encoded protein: CASSPFRDNQPQHF.

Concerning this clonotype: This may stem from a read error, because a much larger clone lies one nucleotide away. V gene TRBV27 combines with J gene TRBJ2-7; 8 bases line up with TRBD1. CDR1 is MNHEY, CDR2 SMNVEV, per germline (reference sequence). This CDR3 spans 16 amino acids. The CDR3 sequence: CASSHLGGQGAYGQYF. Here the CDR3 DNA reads TGTGCCAGCAGCCATTTAGGGGGGCAGGGGGCCTACGGGCAGTACTTC.

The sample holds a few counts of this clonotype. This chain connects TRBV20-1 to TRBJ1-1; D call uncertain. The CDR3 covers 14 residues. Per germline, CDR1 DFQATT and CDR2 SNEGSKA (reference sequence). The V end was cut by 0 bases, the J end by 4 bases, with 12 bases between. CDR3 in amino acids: CSARDLIGGTEAFF. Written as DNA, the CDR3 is TGCAGTGCTAGAGATCTGATAGGCGGCACTGAAGCTTTCTTT.

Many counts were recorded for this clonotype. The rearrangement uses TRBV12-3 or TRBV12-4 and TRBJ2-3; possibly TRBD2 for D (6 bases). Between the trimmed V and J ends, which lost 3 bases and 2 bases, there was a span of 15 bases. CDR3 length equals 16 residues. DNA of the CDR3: TGTGCCAGCAGTTTCCCGACTAGTGGAGTCACAGATACGCAGTATTTT. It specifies CASSFPTSGVTDTQYF.

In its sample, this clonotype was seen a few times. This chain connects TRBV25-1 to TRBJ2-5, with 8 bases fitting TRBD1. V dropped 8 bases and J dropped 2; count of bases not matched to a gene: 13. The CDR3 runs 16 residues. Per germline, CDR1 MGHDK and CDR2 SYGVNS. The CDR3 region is CASLKAGGQGQETQYF. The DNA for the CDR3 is TGTGCCAGCCTTAAGGCGGGTGGACAGGGTCAAGAGACCCAGTACTTC.

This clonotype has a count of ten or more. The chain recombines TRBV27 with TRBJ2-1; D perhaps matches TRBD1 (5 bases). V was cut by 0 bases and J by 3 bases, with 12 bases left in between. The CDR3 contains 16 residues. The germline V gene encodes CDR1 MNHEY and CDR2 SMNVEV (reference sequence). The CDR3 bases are TGTGCCAGCAGTTTATCGTGGCAGGGCTACTACAATGAGCAGTTCTTC. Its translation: CASSLSWQGYYNEQFF.

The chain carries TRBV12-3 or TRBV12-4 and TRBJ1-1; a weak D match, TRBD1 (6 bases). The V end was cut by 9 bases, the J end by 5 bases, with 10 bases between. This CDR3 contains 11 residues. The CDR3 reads CASGGLTEAFF. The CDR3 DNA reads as TGTGCCAGTGGGGGGCTGACTGAAGCTTTCTTT.

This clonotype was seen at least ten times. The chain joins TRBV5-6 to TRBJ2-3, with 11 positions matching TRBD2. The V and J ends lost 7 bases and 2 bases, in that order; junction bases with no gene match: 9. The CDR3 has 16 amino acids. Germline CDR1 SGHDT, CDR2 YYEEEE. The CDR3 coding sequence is TGTGCCAGCGGGGGGGGACTAGCGGAATTCACAGATACGCAGTATTTT. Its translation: CASGGGLAEFTDTQYF.

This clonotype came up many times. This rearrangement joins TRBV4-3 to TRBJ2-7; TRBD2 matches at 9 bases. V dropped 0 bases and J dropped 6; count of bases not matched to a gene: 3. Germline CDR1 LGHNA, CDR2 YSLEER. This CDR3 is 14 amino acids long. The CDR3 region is CASSQDSGRSEQYF. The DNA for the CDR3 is TGCGCCAGCAGCCAAGACAGCGGGAGGTCCGAGCAGTACTTC.